The TCR beta chain described here comes from a study of blood T cell repertoires in COVID-19. Study in general: Spain, Italy and the United States supplied samples that represented acute and convalescent COVID-19. T cells, B-cell-depleted T cells, or PBMCs supplied cDNA or gDNA.

In the authors' workflow: Reference gene primer amplification yielded estimated nucleated cell counts. Some clones are missing from TCRdb's copy, which holds only in-frame ones; the method was immunoSEQ multiplex PCR. That table gives V, J and clone size, and the DNA gave D and trimming. This sample has some 230,000 clones, with about 88% found just once. Patients from Seattle were sampled longitudinally, starting during active infection. The sequence came from a woman between 50 and 59 years old with COVID-19, enrolled during active disease. The sequenced material came from peripheral blood.

The CDR3 here is CASSKRQGPENTEAFF. The DNA for the CDR3 is TGTGCCAGCAGTAAACGACAGGGGCCAGAGAACACTGAAGCTTTCTTT. The V call is TRBV6-2 or TRBV6-3, the J call TRBJ1-1; TRBD1 agrees at 8 bases. V lost 5 bases to trimming and J lost 1 base; unmatched junction nucleotides: 9. CDR1 is MNHEY and CDR2 is SVGEGT in the germline V gene. The CDR3 has 16 residues.